The present TCR beta chain was sequenced within a study of cytomegalovirus exposure and HLA in healthy donors. All donors participated as healthy donors of bone marrow. Remarks on this clone: Its specificity is not known.

With 60 Vbeta and 13 Jbeta primers, the PCR was carried out. Sequenced by immunoSEQ multiplex PCR; TCRdb stores in-frame clones only, minus some. The top ten hold under 7.5% of the sample, which has about 160,000 clones, roughly 63% seen once. Study findings and constraints: The authors later linked a missense DCLRE1C variant to TCR beta V- and J-gene trimming. A later analysis appeared to link common viral pathogens to several of the most significant clusters.

This TCR was recovered from a woman between 55 and 75 years old in good health and CMV-seropositive. Sequenced sample: PBMCs.

CDR3 coding DNA: TGTGCCAGCAGGCGCGCCTCGGGGGTCTACGAGCAGTACTTC. This sequence encodes CASRRASGVYEQYF. V gene TRBV28 combines with J gene TRBJ2-5, with a tentative D call TRBD2 (6 bases). TRBJ2-7 matches the DNA end more closely, so the J call is doubtful. The CDR3 is 14 residues long. CDR1 and CDR2 from the germline V gene are MDHEN and SYDVKM.